A single T cell receptor (beta chain) is shown here with its context. The antigen is undetermined. This record belongs to a study of radiotherapy plus CTLA-4 blockade in lung cancer. Whole-study results and caveats: How blood T cell clones changed early, along with interferon-beta, reportedly forecast response best. Researchers report tumor-derived TCR clones expanding in blood after radiotherapy plus ipilimumab.

Those patients who had chemo-refractory metastatic non-small-cell lung cancer were given focal radiation along with CTLA-4 blockade through ipilimumab. The V end was cut by 4 bases, the J end by 6 bases, with 20 bases between. The CDR3 has 16 amino acids. Germline V gives CDR1 MDHEN, CDR2 SYDVKM. Sequencing was performed with immunoSEQ multiplex PCR; in TCRdb, only in-frame clones are kept and a portion is missing. This table has tens of thousands of clones, about four fifths appearing once. This chain links TRBV28 with TRBJ2-3; D unclear. This clonotype originated in a human donor with non-small cell lung cancer whose response to radiotherapy plus ipilimumab could not be evaluated. Some clones in this sample may be carry-over from other donors' samples. The sample in question was peripheral blood, obtained from a patient treated with radiotherapy plus ipilimumab. Here the CDR3 reads CASSSHKPGGWDTQYF. Here the CDR3 DNA reads TGTGCCAGCAGTTCGCATAAGCCGGGTGGTTGGGATACGCAGTATTTT. Supplemented by reference TRBV28 and TRBJ2-3, the full variable domain reads DVKVTQSSRYLVKRTGEKVFLECVQDMDHENMFWYRQDPGLGLRLIYFSYDVKMKEKGDIPEGYSVSREKKERFSLILESASTNQTSMYLCASSSHKPGGWDTQYFGPGTRLTVL.